This is a list of T cell receptor beta chains from one sample in a study of T cells after yellow fever vaccination. One entry per CDR3 protein results from TCRdb running MiXCR on the 5' RACE reads. The data show 100,000 to 150,000 distinct CDR3 sequences, around 15% seen once. Here the sequenced sample was CD8+ T cells sorted from PBMCs, taken 5 days after the yellow fever booster vaccination. All receptors come from a man between 18 and 29 years old who received the YFV17D yellow fever vaccine. Both conserved end residues are part of each CDR3. The D gene is left open where the match is weak. Clone size is shown for a subset of rows, as once, few, many or a class of expanded clone.

J gene,D gene,clone size,V gene,CDR3 protein,CDR3 DNA
TRBJ2-3,TRBD2,few,TRBV12-3/TRBV12-4,CASSFGTSGWASTDTQYF,TGTGCCAGCAGTTTTGGGACTAGCGGTTGGGCTAGCACAGATACGCAGTATTTT
TRBJ2-3,TRBD2,.,TRBV9,CASSVEAGGPRTDTQYF,TGTGCCAGCAGCGTAGAAGCGGGGGGGCCTCGCACAGATACGCAGTATTTT
TRBJ2-5,.,.,TRBV4-1,CASSQAARTETQYF,TGCGCCAGCAGCCAAGCGGCCAGGACTGAGACCCAGTACTTC
TRBJ2-5,.,few,TRBV11-2,CASSSSLYQETQYF,TGTGCCAGCAGCTCTAGCCTATACCAAGAGACCCAGTACTTC
TRBJ2-2,.,.,TRBV12-3/TRBV12-4,CASSFWTPETGELFF,TGTGCCAGCAGTTTCTGGACTCCCGAAACCGGGGAGCTGTTTTTT
TRBJ2-3,TRBD2,.,TRBV13,CASSAKLAGDLTDTQYF,TGTGCCAGCAGCGCGAAACTAGCGGGGGACCTCACAGATACGCAGTATTTT
TRBJ2-2,.,few,TRBV12-3/TRBV12-4,CASSLWGAYTGELFF,TGTGCCAGCAGTTTGTGGGGGGCATACACCGGGGAGCTGTTTTTT
TRBJ2-7,.,many,TRBV3-1,CASSLGGRYEQYF,TGTGCCAGCAGCCTTGGGGGGAGGTACGAGCAGTACTTC
TRBJ2-7,TRBD1,.,TRBV30,CAWSRTGGYEQYF,TGTGCCTGGAGCAGGACAGGGGGCTACGAGCAGTACTTC
TRBJ1-5,.,.,TRBV6-6,CASQQLGGQDQPQHF,TGTGCCAGTCAGCAACTAGGAGGCCAGGACCAGCCCCAGCATTTT
TRBJ1-5,.,few,TRBV15,CATSRGKSVDPQHF,TGTGCCACCAGCAGAGGAAAATCTGTCGATCCCCAGCATTTT
TRBJ1-1,TRBD1,.,TRBV6-2/TRBV6-3,CASSTIGTGHTEAFF,TGTGCCAGCAGTACGATCGGGACAGGCCACACTGAAGCTTTCTTT
TRBJ1-1,.,few,TRBV5-5,CASSLEGDMNTEAFF,TGTGCCAGCAGCTTGGAAGGAGACATGAACACTGAAGCTTTCTTT
TRBJ2-1,.,many,TRBV5-5,CASSFLIHRPYNEQFF,TGTGCCAGCAGCTTCTTGATCCATCGGCCTTACAATGAGCAGTTCTTC
TRBJ1-4,TRBD1,few,TRBV28,CASSLTGGLNEKLFF,TGTGCCAGCAGCTTGACAGGGGGCCTTAATGAAAAACTGTTTTTT
TRBJ1-6,TRBD1,.,TRBV4-1,CASSQARGTGGNSPLHF,TGCGCCAGCAGCCAAGCCCGTGGGACAGGAGGCAATTCACCCCTCCACTTT
TRBJ1-6,.,.,TRBV7-6,CASSLWGAPGDSPLHF,TGTGCCAGCAGCTTGTGGGGGGCTCCGGGGGACTCACCCCTCCACTTT
TRBJ2-1,.,few,TRBV15,CATSRDSASSYNEQFF,TGTGCCACCAGCAGAGATTCGGCGAGCTCCTACAATGAGCAGTTCTTC
TRBJ2-1,.,many,TRBV9,CASSVDVFSYNEQFF,TGTGCCAGCAGCGTAGATGTCTTCTCCTACAATGAGCAGTTCTTC
TRBJ1-5,.,.,TRBV4-1,CASSQEGVQPQHF,TGCGCCAGCAGCCAAGAGGGGGTCCAGCCCCAGCATTTT
TRBJ2-7,.,.,TRBV7-3,CASSTRGGFYEQYF,TGTGCCAGCAGCACCAGGGGAGGGTTCTACGAGCAGTACTTC
TRBJ2-1,TRBD2,many,TRBV7-9,CASSPLTSGGIYEQFF,TGTGCCAGCAGCCCACTGACTAGCGGGGGGATCTATGAGCAGTTCTTC
TRBJ1-2,TRBD1,few,TRBV5-1,CASSLGGFGYTF,TGCGCCAGCAGTTTAGGGGGCTTTGGCTACACCTTC
TRBJ2-7,TRBD1,few,TRBV7-9,CASSLGQGDSYEQYF,TGTGCCAGCAGCTTAGGACAGGGGGACTCCTACGAGCAGTACTTC
TRBJ2-1,.,.,TRBV28,CASSPGQAGEQFF,TGTGCCAGCAGTCCGGGGCAAGCTGGGGAGCAGTTCTTC
TRBJ2-1,TRBD2,few,TRBV11-3,CASSLRLAGDLSYNEQFF,TGTGCCAGCAGCCTCAGACTAGCGGGGGATCTCTCCTACAATGAGCAGTTCTTC
TRBJ2-7,.,.,TRBV9,CASSVGPQYEQYF,TGTGCCAGCAGCGTTGGACCCCAATACGAGCAGTACTTC
TRBJ2-1,.,many,TRBV10-3,CAISESTLVYFNEQFF,TGTGCCATCAGTGAGTCGACCCTAGTTTATTTCAATGAGCAGTTCTTC
TRBJ2-7,TRBD1,.,TRBV28,CASSYPTGARSYEQYF,TGTGCCAGCAGTTACCCAACAGGGGCCCGTTCCTACGAGCAGTACTTC
TRBJ2-2,.,.,TRBV5-1,CASSLGQNTGELFF,TGCGCCAGCAGCTTGGGCCAAAACACCGGGGAGCTGTTTTTT
TRBJ2-2,TRBD2,few,TRBV10-2,CASSESTSGGATGELFF,TGCGCCAGCAGTGAGTCTACTAGCGGGGGGGCAACCGGGGAGCTGTTTTTT
TRBJ2-7,TRBD2,.,TRBV10-2,CASSELASGNYEQYF,TGCGCCAGCAGTGAGTTGGCTAGCGGGAACTACGAGCAGTACTTC
TRBJ1-2,.,.,TRBV19,CASSAYNDGYTF,TGTGCCAGTAGTGCCTATAATGACGGCTACACCTTC
TRBJ2-4,.,.,TRBV28,CASSFPSDRRDRNIQYF,TGTGCCAGCAGTTTTCCCTCGGACAGGCGGGATCGAAACATTCAGTACTTC
TRBJ1-5,TRBD1,few,TRBV20-1,CSAGDRGTRGDQPQHF,TGCAGTGCTGGGGACAGGGGGACGAGGGGGGATCAGCCCCAGCATTTT
TRBJ1-5,.,few,TRBV19,CATTFYPGNQPQHF,TGTGCCACCACCTTCTACCCGGGGAATCAGCCCCAGCATTTT
TRBJ1-5,TRBD1,few,TRBV5-1,CASSLGGTGNNQPQHF,TGCGCCAGCAGCTTGGGTGGGACAGGTAACAATCAGCCCCAGCATTTT
TRBJ2-2,.,.,TRBV30,CAWGGYGELFF,TGTGCCTGGGGGGGGTACGGGGAGCTGTTTTTT
TRBJ1-1,.,few,TRBV18,CASSTENTEAFF,TGTGCCAGCTCTACAGAGAACACTGAAGCTTTCTTT
TRBJ2-2,TRBD2,.,TRBV4-1,CASRIRGANTGELFF,TGCGCCAGCAGGATACGGGGGGCGAACACCGGGGAGCTGTTTTTT
TRBJ1-2,.,many,TRBV12-3/TRBV12-4,CASSFSPVVYGYTF,TGTGCCAGCAGTTTTAGCCCGGTGGTCTATGGCTACACCTTC
TRBJ1-2,.,few,TRBV12-3/TRBV12-4,CASSLPSDYGYTF,TGTGCCAGCAGTTTACCCAGCGACTATGGCTACACCTTC
TRBJ2-5,TRBD2,.,TRBV12-3/TRBV12-4,CASFPTGGETQYF,TGTGCCAGCTTCCCGACGGGAGGGGAGACCCAGTACTTC
TRBJ2-4,.,.,TRBV6-1,CASSEGQGRDIQYF,TGTGCCAGCAGTGAAGGTCAGGGGAGGGACATTCAGTACTTC
TRBJ2-1,TRBD2,few,TRBV10-3,CAINSGGSSNEQFF,TGTGCCATCAATAGCGGGGGGTCCTCCAATGAGCAGTTCTTC
TRBJ2-7,TRBD1,few,TRBV4-3,CASSLTGTGNEQYF,TGCGCCAGCAGCCTCACCGGGACAGGGAACGAGCAGTACTTC
TRBJ2-2,.,.,TRBV27,CAGATGEGGELFF,TGTGCCGGGGCGACAGGGGAGGGCGGGGAGCTGTTTTTT
TRBJ2-1,TRBD1,medium-sized,TRBV6-2/TRBV6-3,CASRVGTVGNEQFF,TGTGCCAGCAGGGTGGGGACAGTGGGGAATGAGCAGTTCTTC
TRBJ2-5,.,.,TRBV7-6,CASSFFEGVETQYF,TGTGCCAGCAGCTTCTTCGAGGGGGTAGAGACCCAGTACTTC
TRBJ1-5,TRBD1,.,TRBV2,CASMQGEAQPQHF,TGTGCCAGCATGCAGGGGGAGGCTCAGCCCCAGCATTTT